This T cell receptor beta chain was obtained from a study of T-cell reconstitution after alpha-beta-depleted transplantation in children. The TCRbeta library incorporated unique molecular identifiers. Each CDR3 protein gets one entry after TCRdb re-called the PCR reads with MiXCR. The table shows hundreds of thousands of distinct CDR3 sequences, with around 14% occurring only once. The CDR3 length is 16 residues. The germline V gene encodes CDR1 MNHNS and CDR2 SASEGT. Trimming took 6 bases from V and 0 from J, leaving 15 bases between them. This clonotype was found many times. The TCR was taken from a girl aged 2-10 years with congenital amegakaryocytic thrombocytopenia, due to receive a stem cell transplant. The material was PBMCs, obtained before TCRalphabeta/CD19-depleted stem cell transplant. This chain uses TRBV6-1 with TRBJ2-1, with a tentative D call TRBD2 (6 bases). The CDR3 protein is CASRTRERSSYNEQFF. The DNA for the CDR3 is TGTGCCAGCAGAACCCGGGAGAGGAGCTCCTACAATGAGCAGTTCTTC.